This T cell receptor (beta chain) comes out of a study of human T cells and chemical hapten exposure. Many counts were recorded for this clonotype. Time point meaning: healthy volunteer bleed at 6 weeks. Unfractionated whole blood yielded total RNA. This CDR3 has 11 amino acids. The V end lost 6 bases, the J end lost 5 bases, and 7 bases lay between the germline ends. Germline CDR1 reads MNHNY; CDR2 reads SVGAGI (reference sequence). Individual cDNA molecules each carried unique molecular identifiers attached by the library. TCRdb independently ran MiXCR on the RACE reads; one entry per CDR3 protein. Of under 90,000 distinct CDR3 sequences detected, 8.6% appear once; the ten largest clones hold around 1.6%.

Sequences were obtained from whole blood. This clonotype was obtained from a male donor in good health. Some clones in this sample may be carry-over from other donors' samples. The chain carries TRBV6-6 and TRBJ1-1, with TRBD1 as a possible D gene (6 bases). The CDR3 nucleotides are TGTGCCAGCAGGGGGACAACTGAAGCTTTCTTT. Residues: CASRGTTEAFF.